This entry concerns a single TCR beta chain. This clonotype was counted many times. Its antigen is currently not known. Nothing much larger sits one base from this clone, and base qualities are not available. Ophthalmopathy patients had moderately to severely active disease, Clinical Activity Score of at least 3, NOSPECS grade of at least 4, and duration under 3 months. Exclusion was applied to patients with uncontrolled infections, other autoimmune diseases, pregnancy or lactation. Diagnoses were established on the basis of clinical symptoms, serum thyroxine and TRAb, thyroid ultrasound, and orbital computed tomography. Ficoll-Paque density gradient centrifugation was used to isolate PBMCs from 10 ml of fresh peripheral blood. Total RNA was extracted using Trizol reagent, and RNA quality was assessed on an Agilent 2100 Bioanalyzer. This sample was included in a study of T cells in Graves' hyperthyroidism and ophthalmopathy (dated by TCRdb to between 2018 and 2020). For the wider study: Peripheral blood samples were taken at initial diagnosis, before any treatment was given. The study also compared thyroid tissue and blood T-cell repertoires from 6 or 7 Graves' hyperthyroidism patients. To identify TCR V-J signatures that set the groups apart, the researchers used a discovery cohort of approximately 98 patients, made up of under 50 with Graves' ophthalmopathy and 57 with stable Graves' hyperthyroidism. The paper reports TCR Vbeta CDR3 sequencing of some 140 peripheral blood samples: 43 ophthalmopathy, approximately 74 hyperthyroidism and approximately 17 progressor patients. Following sampling, methimazole starting at 30 mg daily was given to hyperthyroidism patients, and high-dose intravenous methylprednisolone was given to ophthalmopathy patients. The 100 discovery patients were randomly split 7:3 into training and test sets. Prospective prediction of ophthalmopathy was tested in an independent validation cohort consisting of about 19 hyperthyroidism patients and some 17 patients who later progressed to ophthalmopathy.

The TCR beta CDR3 regions were amplified from the RNA transcripts. For the first round of RT-PCR on the TCR CDR3, the HTBI primer set was used together with the Qiagen OneStep RT-PCR kit. A second multiplex PCR round built the libraries, followed by size selection and purification. Libraries were sequenced paired-end with 100 bp reads on an Illumina HiSeq2000. For the original study's pipeline: Raw data were processed with SOAPnuke, discarding reads with adapters, uncalled bases, mean Phred below 15, or no exact constant-primer or identifier match. COPE v1.2.5 was used to merge the high-quality paired reads, and each unique nucleotide sequence was defined as a clonotype. MiTCR v1.1 was used to align the clonotypes against IMGT TRBV, TRBD and TRBJ reference segments. The analysis included only V-J combinations with a frequency above 0.0001, which together covered roughly 99% of the repertoires. A TCS score was defined as the ratio between F50 (clonal expansion) and ExV (chaos), using BLOSUM62-based TCRdist between CDR3 peptides within each V-J. Welch's t-statistics and random forest reduced just over 500 V-J features to roughly 13, which were used in a naive Bayes classifier (R e1071). In TCRdb, the public reads were trimmed at Q25 with fastp and aligned with MiXCR, with productive beta chains retained. Records with the same CDR3 protein are collapsed into one entry carrying the most frequent genes and DNA. Clone size and V and J calls follow TCRdb, not the original study. For this sample there are approximately 410,000 distinct CDR3 sequences; roughly 15% appear just once. The ten largest clones represent roughly 13% of the sample.

From its cysteine to its phenylalanine, the CDR3 spans 13 amino acids. Of the read, only the CDR3 DNA is kept; its 39 bases are in frame from base 1. Deletion took 3 bases off V and 4 bases off J, with a span of 8 bases between the germline ends. CDR1 is given as KGHDR and CDR2 as SFDVKD, both from the germline V gene. The paper's findings and limits, for the study overall: A 13 V-J signature model separated ophthalmopathy from stable hyperthyroidism, with 87.88% sensitivity and roughly 81% specificity in cross-validation and 80%/75% in testing. Sample size was not statistically predetermined, and blinding of investigators to group allocation was not performed. Most expanded thyroid clonotypes (frequency above 0.001) were also detected in blood, suggesting blood repertoires may reflect thyroid immune responses. In validation, progression to ophthalmopathy was predicted by the model with 55% to 71% sensitivity and around 76% specificity, a median of 6.5 months before onset.

This TCR came from a man aged 18 to 30 with Graves' ophthalmopathy. The sequence joins TRBV24-1 to TRBJ1-2; the D gene is possibly TRBD1, with 5 bases matching. The specimen was blood. The CDR3 sequence is CATSDHRSYGYTF. The DNA sequence follows: TGTGCCACCAGTGATCACAGGTCCTATGGCTACACCTTC.